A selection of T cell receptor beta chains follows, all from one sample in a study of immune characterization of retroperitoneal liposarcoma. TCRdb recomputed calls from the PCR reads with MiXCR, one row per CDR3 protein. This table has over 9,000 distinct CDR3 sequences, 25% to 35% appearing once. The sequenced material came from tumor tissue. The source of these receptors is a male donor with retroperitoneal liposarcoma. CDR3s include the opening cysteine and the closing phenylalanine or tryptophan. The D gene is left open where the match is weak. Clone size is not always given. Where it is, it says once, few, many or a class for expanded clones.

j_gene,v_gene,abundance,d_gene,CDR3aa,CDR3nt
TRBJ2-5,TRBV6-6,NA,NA,CASRPQPQETQYF,TGTGCCAGCAGACCCCAGCCCCAAGAGACCCAGTACTTC
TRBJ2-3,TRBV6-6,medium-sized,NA,CASSYGTQDRPFFPDTQYF,TGTGCCAGCAGTTACGGAACTCAGGACAGACCCTTCTTCCCGGATACGCAGTATTTT
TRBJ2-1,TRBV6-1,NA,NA,CASRDYSTGHTYEQFF,TGTGCCAGCAGGGACTATAGCACGGGACACACCTACGAGCAGTTCTTC
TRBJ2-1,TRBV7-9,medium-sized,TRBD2,CASSYGLAGQETQFF,TGTGCCAGCAGCTACGGACTAGCGGGGCAAGAGACCCAGTTCTTC
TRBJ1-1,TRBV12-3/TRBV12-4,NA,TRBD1,CASRPGQENTEAFF,TGTGCCAGCAGACCGGGACAGGAGAACACTGAAGCTTTCTTT
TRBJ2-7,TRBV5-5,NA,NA,CASSLNSGLSYEQYF,TGTGCCAGCAGCTTGAATTCAGGGCTATCCTACGAGCAGTACTTC
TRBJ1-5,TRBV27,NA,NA,CASSFFSGGDQPQHF,TGTGCCAGCAGTTTTTTTTCCGGGGGGGATCAGCCCCAGCATTTT
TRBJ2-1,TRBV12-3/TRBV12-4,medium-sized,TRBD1,CASRLRRRTGTYNEQFF,TGTGCCAGCAGACTGAGAAGGAGGACAGGGACCTACAATGAGCAGTTCTTC
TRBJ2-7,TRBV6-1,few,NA,CATAGFNNEQYF,TGTGCCACCGCGGGATTCAACAATGAGCAGTACTTC
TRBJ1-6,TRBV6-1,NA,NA,CASSKTGSPLHF,TGTGCCAGCAGCAAAACAGGATCACCCCTCCACTTT
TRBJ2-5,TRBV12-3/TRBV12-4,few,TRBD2,CASTIGGSGVRETQYF,TGTGCCAGCACCATCGGGGGGTCCGGGGTCCGGGAGACCCAGTACTTC
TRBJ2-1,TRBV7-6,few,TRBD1,CASSLVSGQGPYEQFF,TGTGCCAGCAGCTTAGTTTCCGGACAGGGTCCCTACGAGCAGTTCTTC
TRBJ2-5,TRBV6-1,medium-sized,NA,CASRLNQETQYF,TGTGCCAGCAGGCTGAATCAAGAGACCCAGTACTTC
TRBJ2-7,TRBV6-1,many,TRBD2,CASRISGTYPEQYF,TGTGCCAGCAGGATAAGCGGGACCTATCCCGAGCAGTACTTC
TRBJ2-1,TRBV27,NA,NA,CASSQTGSSYEQFF,TGTGCCAGCAGCCAGACAGGCAGCTCCTACGAGCAGTTCTTC
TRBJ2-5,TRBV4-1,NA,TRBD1,CASSHQQGAGETQYF,TGCGCCAGCAGCCACCAACAGGGGGCGGGCGAGACCCAGTACTTC
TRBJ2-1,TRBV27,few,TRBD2,CASSYYPVREGYGNEQFF,TGTGCCAGCAGTTACTACCCCGTGCGGGAGGGTTATGGCAATGAGCAGTTCTTC
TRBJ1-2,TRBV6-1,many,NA,CASADRTGISNYGYTF,TGTGCCAGCGCTGACCGCACAGGGATTTCTAACTATGGCTACACCTTC
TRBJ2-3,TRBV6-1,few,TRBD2,CASSRLAGGTDTQYF,TGTGCCAGCAGCCGACTAGCGGGGGGTACAGATACGCAGTATTTT
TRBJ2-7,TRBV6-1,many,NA,CASRVPYTGEQYF,TGTGCCAGCAGAGTGCCCTACACGGGGGAGCAGTACTTC